This is a list of T cell receptor beta chains from one sample in a study of T cells after yellow fever vaccination. From the 5' RACE reads, TCRdb called clonotypes with MiXCR, one entry per CDR3 protein. Here the sample spans hundreds of thousands of distinct CDR3 sequences, around 12% being singletons. The sample in question was PBMCs, obtained on the day of the yellow fever booster vaccination. The source of these receptors is a man between 25 and 39 years old who received the YFV17D yellow fever vaccine. Each CDR3 is given with its conserved first and last residue. The D gene is left open where the match is weak. The size field is filled for only some rows; it gives once, few, many or a size class.

j_gene	d_gene	abundance	v_gene	len	CDR3aa	CDR3nt
TRBJ2-2	TRBD2	few	TRBV18	15	CASSQGLMNTGELFF	TGTGCCAGCTCACAGGGACTAATGAACACCGGGGAGCTGTTTTTT
TRBJ2-3	NA	NA	TRBV24-1	13	CATSTLLTDTQYF	TGTGCCACCAGTACGCTCCTCACAGATACGCAGTATTTT
TRBJ2-1	TRBD1	NA	TRBV5-8	15	CASSLAGQGADEQFF	TGTGCCAGCAGCCTAGCGGGACAGGGGGCAGATGAGCAGTTCTTC
TRBJ2-3	TRBD1	NA	TRBV10-2	13	CASGTASGTGAYF	TGCGCCAGTGGGACAGCCTCCGGGACCGGCGCGTATTTT
TRBJ2-1	NA	NA	TRBV10-1	13	CASSKHRDDEQFF	TGCGCCAGCAGTAAGCACAGGGACGATGAGCAGTTCTTC
TRBJ2-1	NA	NA	TRBV18	11	CASFFAGEQFF	TGTGCCAGCTTTTTTGCGGGTGAGCAGTTCTTC
TRBJ2-2	TRBD2	few	TRBV2	13	CATPGTNTGELFF	TGTGCCACCCCCGGGACTAATACCGGGGAGCTGTTTTTT
TRBJ2-1	TRBD1	few	TRBV24-1	12	CATSDSVTGAHF	TGTGCCACCAGTGATTCGGTAACAGGGGCGCACTTC
TRBJ2-1	NA	few	TRBV7-9	15	CASSLLGRAMNEQFF	TGTGCCAGCAGCTTGTTGGGCCGTGCTATGAATGAGCAGTTCTTC
TRBJ2-1	TRBD2	few	TRBV5-1	13	CASRLAEKNEQFF	TGCGCCAGCAGGCTAGCGGAAAAGAATGAGCAGTTCTTC
TRBJ2-3	NA	few	TRBV9	16	CASSARWSGYTNTQYF	TGTGCCAGCAGCGCCCGTTGGAGCGGTTACACGAATACGCAGTATTTT
TRBJ2-1	NA	NA	TRBV12-5	14	CASGLVGYHNEQFF	TGTGCTAGTGGTTTGGTGGGATACCACAATGAGCAGTTCTTC
TRBJ1-1	NA	few	TRBV7-2	13	CASSFNWDTEAFF	TGTGCCAGCAGCTTCAACTGGGACACTGAAGCTTTCTTT
TRBJ1-6	TRBD1	few	TRBV18	13	CASFDRVDSPLHF	TGTGCCAGCTTCGACAGGGTAGATTCACCCCTCCACTTT
TRBJ2-5	NA	NA	TRBV27	14	CASSTVQHQETQYF	TGTGCCAGCAGCACCGTACAGCACCAAGAGACCCAGTACTTC
TRBJ2-7	NA	NA	TRBV27	14	CASSLLGGRYEQYF	TGTGCCAGCAGTTTATTAGGGGGACGCTACGAGCAGTACTTC
TRBJ2-1	NA	NA	TRBV19	15	CASMRRTPFYNEQFF	TGTGCCAGTATGAGGCGGACTCCTTTTTACAATGAGCAGTTCTTC
TRBJ2-5	TRBD2	NA	TRBV7-2	14	CASSLGTSAETQYF	TGTGCCAGCAGCCTGGGGACTAGCGCAGAGACCCAGTACTTC
TRBJ2-1	NA	NA	TRBV7-9	17	CASSFPTAGGQGNEQFF	TGTGCCAGCAGCTTTCCTACAGCGGGGGGACAGGGCAATGAGCAGTTCTTC
TRBJ2-1	NA	NA	TRBV14	14	CASSQAPWNNEQFF	TGTGCCAGCAGCCAAGCCCCGTGGAACAATGAGCAGTTCTTC
TRBJ2-7	NA	few	TRBV20-1	14	CSATSEGSSYEQYF	TGCAGTGCAACGAGCGAGGGAAGCTCCTACGAGCAGTACTTC
TRBJ2-7	TRBD2	few	TRBV20-1	14	CSVLQTSGRSEQYF	TGCAGTGTTTTACAGACTAGCGGGAGAAGCGAGCAGTACTTC
TRBJ2-7	NA	few	TRBV7-2	15	CASSSSGLRSYEQYF	TGTGCCAGCAGCTCGAGCGGGCTACGATCCTACGAGCAGTACTTC
TRBJ2-7	NA	few	TRBV27	13	CASSTIGPGEQYF	TGTGCCAGCAGTACCATCGGACCGGGGGAGCAGTACTTC
TRBJ2-3	NA	few	TRBV24-1	12	CATSQDADTQYF	TGTGCCACCAGTCAGGACGCAGATACGCAGTATTTT
TRBJ1-3	NA	NA	TRBV2	13	CASSESVLHTIYF	TGTGCCAGCAGTGAGTCCGTCTTACACACCATATATTTT
TRBJ2-1	TRBD2	many	TRBV5-1	15	CASSFRLAGYNEQFF	TGTGCCAGTAGTTTTCGGCTAGCGGGATACAATGAGCAGTTCTTC
TRBJ2-7	TRBD2	NA	TRBV7-2	13	CASSSTSGKSLHF	TGTGCCAGCAGCTCAACTAGCGGGAAATCCCTCCACTTC
TRBJ2-5	NA	NA	TRBV20-1	14	CSASSPGIRETQYF	TGCAGTGCCTCATCCCCAGGGATTAGAGAGACCCAGTACTTC
TRBJ2-1	TRBD2	many	TRBV20-1	15	CSAKQAAGGTNEQFF	TGCAGTGCCAAGCAAGCAGCGGGAGGAACCAATGAGCAGTTCTTC
TRBJ1-3	NA	few	TRBV20-1	14	CSARDLEAGNTIYF	TGCAGTGCTAGAGATCTGGAGGCTGGAAACACCATATATTTT
TRBJ2-5	TRBD1	few	TRBV6-2/TRBV6-3	20	CASSYSTPGTGGAFLETQYF	TGTGCCAGCAGTTACTCGACCCCCGGGACAGGGGGCGCGTTTTTGGAGACCCAGTACTTC
TRBJ2-2	TRBD1	NA	TRBV5-5	15	CASSLWDSSVGELFF	TGTGCCAGCAGCTTGTGGGACAGTAGCGTCGGGGAGCTGTTTTTT
TRBJ1-2	NA	few	TRBV7-2	13	CASKRGQDYGYTF	TGTGCCAGCAAGCGAGGCCAGGACTATGGCTACACCTTC
TRBJ2-7	NA	few	TRBV6-5	13	CASSYGVGYEQYF	TGTGCCAGCAGTTACGGGGTGGGCTACGAGCAGTACTTC
TRBJ2-5	NA	NA	TRBV7-9	14	CASSNRNQGETQYF	TGTGCCAGCAGCAACAGGAATCAGGGAGAGACCCAGTACTTC
TRBJ2-3	NA	few	TRBV5-4	14	CASSLWVGTDTQYF	TGTGCCAGCAGCTTGTGGGTTGGGACAGATACGCAGTATTTT
TRBJ1-5	NA	NA	TRBV27	19	CASSFLPMDGGYSNQPQHF	TGTGCCAGCAGTTTTTTACCGATGGACGGGGGATATAGCAATCAGCCCCAGCATTTT
TRBJ2-7	TRBD1	few	TRBV5-1	16	CASSLAPGQVFNEQYF	TGCGCCAGCAGCTTGGCCCCGGGACAGGTCTTCAACGAGCAGTACTTC
TRBJ1-1	TRBD1	few	TRBV29-1	14	CSGLTGTMNTEAFF	TGCAGCGGCCTGACAGGGACCATGAACACTGAAGCTTTCTTT
TRBJ2-3	NA	NA	TRBV20-1	14	CSARGTSSTDTQYF	TGCAGTGCTAGGGGGACTTCCAGCACAGATACGCAGTATTTT
TRBJ2-1	NA	NA	TRBV12-3/TRBV12-4	14	CASSTSVTLPPRRF	TGTGCCAGCAGTACGTCAGTAACCCTTCCCCCACGGCGATTC
TRBJ2-2	NA	few	TRBV10-2	16	CASSEGGGSVTGELFF	TGCGCCAGCAGTGAGGGGGGCGGGAGCGTCACCGGGGAGCTGTTTTTT
TRBJ2-5	NA	few	TRBV20-1	13	CSARDLQDETQYF	TGCAGTGCTAGAGATCTACAGGATGAGACCCAGTACTTC
TRBJ2-3	NA	NA	TRBV7-2	15	CASSRQAGPTDTQYF	TGTGCCAGCAGCCGGCAGGCAGGCCCCACAGATACGCAGTATTTT
TRBJ1-4	NA	NA	TRBV5-5	15	CASSLMGAKDEKLFF	TGTGCCAGCAGCTTGATGGGGGCTAAGGATGAAAAACTGTTTTTT
TRBJ1-1	NA	few	TRBV28	13	CASSPRRGTEAFF	TGTGCCAGCAGCCCACGACGGGGGACTGAAGCTTTCTTT
TRBJ2-1	TRBD2	few	TRBV30	15	CACNTGTSETNEQFF	TGTGCCTGCAACACCGGGACTAGCGAGACAAATGAGCAGTTCTTC
TRBJ2-2	NA	NA	TRBV27	17	CASSFQSPGPNTGELFF	TGTGCCAGCAGTTTCCAAAGTCCGGGACCGAACACCGGGGAGCTGTTTTTT
TRBJ2-1	NA	NA	TRBV20-1	15	CSASVSASSYNEQFF	TGCAGTGCTAGTGTGAGCGCAAGCTCCTACAATGAGCAGTTCTTC
TRBJ1-1	NA	NA	TRBV10-3	14	CAIRGQDKNTEAFF	TGTGCCATCAGAGGACAAGACAAGAACACTGAAGCTTTCTTT
TRBJ2-7	NA	NA	TRBV7-2	14	CASSLESGYYEQYF	TGTGCCAGCAGCTTAGAGTCGGGCTACTACGAGCAGTACTTC
TRBJ2-1	NA	NA	TRBV5-1	17	CAGSSSLTGLLFNEQFF	TGCGCCGGCAGCTCGTCTCTAACGGGACTCCTTTTCAATGAGCAGTTCTTC
TRBJ2-7	TRBD2	few	TRBV20-1	13	CSAAGTSFYEQYF	TGCAGTGCAGCCGGGACTAGCTTCTACGAGCAGTACTTC